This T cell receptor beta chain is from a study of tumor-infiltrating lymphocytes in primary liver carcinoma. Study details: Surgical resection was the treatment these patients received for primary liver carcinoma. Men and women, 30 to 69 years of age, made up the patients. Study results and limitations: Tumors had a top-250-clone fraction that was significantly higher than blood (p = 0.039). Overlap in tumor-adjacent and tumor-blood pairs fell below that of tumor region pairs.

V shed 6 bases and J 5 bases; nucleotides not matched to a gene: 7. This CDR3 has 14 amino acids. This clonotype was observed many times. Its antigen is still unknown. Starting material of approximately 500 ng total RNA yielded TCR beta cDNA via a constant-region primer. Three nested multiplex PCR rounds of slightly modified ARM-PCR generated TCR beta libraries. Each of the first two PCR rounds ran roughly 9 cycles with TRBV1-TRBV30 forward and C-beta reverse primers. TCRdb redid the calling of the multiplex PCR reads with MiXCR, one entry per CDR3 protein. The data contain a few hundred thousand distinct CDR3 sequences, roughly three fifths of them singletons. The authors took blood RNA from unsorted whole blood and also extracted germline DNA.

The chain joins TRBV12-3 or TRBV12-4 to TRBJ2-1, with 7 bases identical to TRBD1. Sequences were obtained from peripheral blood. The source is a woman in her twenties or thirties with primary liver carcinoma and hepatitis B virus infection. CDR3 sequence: CASRPTGANNEQFF. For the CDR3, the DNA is TGTGCCAGCAGGCCAACAGGGGCGAACAATGAGCAGTTCTTC.